The rows below give T cell receptor beta chains drawn from one sample of a study of blood T cell repertoires in COVID-19. Sequencing used immunoSEQ multiplex PCR; TCRdb keeps in-frame clones, though not all of them. Of hundreds of thousands of clones listed, almost 90% are singletons. Sequencing input: peripheral blood. These receptors were taken from a man at least 80 years old with acute or convalescent COVID-19. The CDR3 runs from the conserved cysteine through the conserved F or W. A D gene is named only where the DNA matches it firmly. Rows may omit the clone size; those that give it use once, few, many or a size class.

TRBD2,.,TRBJ2-1,17,TRBV18,CASSPGGLAGSYNEQFF,TGTGCCAGCTCACCAGGGGGACTAGCGGGTTCCTACAATGAGCAGTTCTTC
.,.,TRBJ2-7,14,TRBV9,CASSAGDPIHEQYF,TGTGCCAGCAGCGCGGGGGATCCCATCCACGAGCAGTACTTC
.,.,TRBJ2-6,15,TRBV7-3,CASSERNSGANVLTF,TGTGCCAGCAGCGAGAGAAACTCTGGGGCCAACGTCCTGACTTTC
.,few,TRBJ1-2,13,TRBV7-8,CASSYRRGTGYTF,TGTGCCAGCAGCTATAGGAGGGGTACCGGCTACACCTTC
.,.,TRBJ1-4,16,TRBV9,CASSVGRGGEDEKLFF,TGTGCCAGCAGCGTAGGTCGGGGGGGCGAGGATGAAAAACTGTTTTTT
.,.,TRBJ1-5,15,TRBV10-3,CAISELGGSNQPQHF,TGTGCCATCAGTGAGTTGGGGGGTAGCAATCAGCCCCAGCATTTT
TRBD2,few,TRBJ2-1,16,TRBV7-3,CASSSASGATYNEQFF,TGTGCCAGCAGCTCCGCTAGCGGGGCCACCTACAATGAGCAGTTCTTC
TRBD2,.,TRBJ2-7,18,TRBV7-6,CASSLALAGAVSSYEQYF,TGTGCCAGCAGCTTAGCTCTAGCGGGGGCCGTGAGCTCCTACGAGCAGTACTTC
.,.,TRBJ2-1,12,TRBV21-1,CVNRGTPNEQFF,TGTGTCAACCGGGGAACACCTAATGAGCAGTTCTTC
.,.,TRBJ1-4,15,TRBV28,CASSSGRIANEKLFF,TGTGCCAGCAGCTCCGGGAGAATCGCTAATGAAAAACTGTTTTTT
.,.,TRBJ2-5,13,TRBV28,CASRAGQQETQYF,TGTGCCAGCAGGGCGGGACAGCAAGAGACCCAGTACTTC
.,once,TRBJ1-2,14,TRBV7-9,CASSLGAVNYGYTF,TGTGCCAGCAGCTTGGGGGCCGTTAACTATGGCTACACCTTC
TRBD1,.,TRBJ1-5,16,TRBV4-2,CASSQGFRGPNQPQHF,TGTGCCAGCAGCCAAGGTTTCAGGGGGCCTAATCAGCCCCAGCATTTT
.,few,TRBJ1-1,13,TRBV19,CASSIDPGGKAFF,TGTGCCAGTAGTATAGACCCTGGAGGGAAAGCTTTCTTT
.,.,TRBJ1-2,14,TRBV5-4,CASSVIQDNYGYTF,TGTGCCAGCAGTGTTATACAGGATAACTATGGCTACACCTTC
TRBD1,.,TRBJ2-7,13,TRBV3-1/TRBV3-2,CASSQDRGRRQYF,TGTGCCAGCAGCCAGGACAGGGGTAGGCGGCAGTACTTC
TRBD1,.,TRBJ2-7,15,TRBV5-1,CASSLDGTGPLEQYF,TGCGCCAGCAGCTTGGATGGGACAGGCCCCCTGGAGCAGTACTTC
.,.,TRBJ2-7,13,TRBV6-6,CATLLDITYEQYF,TGTGCCACCCTGTTGGACATAACTTACGAGCAGTACTTC
.,.,TRBJ1-5,15,TRBV4-1,CASSQTSGRNQPQHF,TGCGCCAGCAGCCAAACCTCAGGGCGCAATCAGCCCCAGCATTTT
.,.,TRBJ1-1,14,TRBV18,CASSPGTTNTEAFF,TGTGCCAGCTCCCCAGGGACAACGAACACTGAAGCTTTCTTT
.,.,TRBJ2-7,14,TRBV7-2,CASSPGTGIHEQYF,TGTGCCAGCAGCCCCGGCACAGGGATCCACGAGCAGTACTTC
TRBD1,.,TRBJ1-1,15,TRBV5-1,CASSLLTGENTEAFF,TGCGCCAGCAGCCTTTTAACAGGGGAAAACACTGAAGCTTTCTTT
TRBD1,.,TRBJ2-5,16,TRBV4-2,CASSPLTGLRQETQYF,TGTGCCAGCAGCCCCCTGACAGGGCTCCGTCAAGAGACCCAGTACTTC
TRBD2,.,TRBJ2-7,16,TRBV2,CASRQGLAASSFEQYF,TGTGCCAGCAGGCAAGGACTAGCGGCCAGTTCCTTCGAGCAGTACTTC
.,.,TRBJ1-4,15,TRBV27,CASSFRPSRGEKLFF,TGTGCCAGCAGTTTTCGACCGTCCCGGGGTGAAAAACTGTTTTTT